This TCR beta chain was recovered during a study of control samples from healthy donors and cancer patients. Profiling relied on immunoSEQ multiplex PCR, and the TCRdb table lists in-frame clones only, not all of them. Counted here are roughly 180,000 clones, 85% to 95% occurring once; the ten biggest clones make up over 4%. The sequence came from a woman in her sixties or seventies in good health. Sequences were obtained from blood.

The CDR3 region has the DNA TGCGCCAGCAGTTCCCTAGGTGGCTCTGGAAACACCATATATTTT. This sequence encodes CASSSLGGSGNTIYF. The V gene is TRBV5-1, the J gene TRBJ1-3; D gene ambiguous. This CDR3 has 15 amino acids. Trimming removed 5 bases at V and 0 bases at J, with 12 bases between. Germline CDR1 SGHRS, CDR2 YFSETQ. Full variable domain (remainder filled in from reference TRBV5-1 and TRBJ1-3): KAGVTQTPRYLIKTRGQQVTLSCSPISGHRSVSWYQQTPGQGLQFLFEYFSETQRNKGNFPGRFSGRQFSNSRSEMNVSTLELGDSALYLCASSSLGGSGNTIYFGEGSWLTVV.